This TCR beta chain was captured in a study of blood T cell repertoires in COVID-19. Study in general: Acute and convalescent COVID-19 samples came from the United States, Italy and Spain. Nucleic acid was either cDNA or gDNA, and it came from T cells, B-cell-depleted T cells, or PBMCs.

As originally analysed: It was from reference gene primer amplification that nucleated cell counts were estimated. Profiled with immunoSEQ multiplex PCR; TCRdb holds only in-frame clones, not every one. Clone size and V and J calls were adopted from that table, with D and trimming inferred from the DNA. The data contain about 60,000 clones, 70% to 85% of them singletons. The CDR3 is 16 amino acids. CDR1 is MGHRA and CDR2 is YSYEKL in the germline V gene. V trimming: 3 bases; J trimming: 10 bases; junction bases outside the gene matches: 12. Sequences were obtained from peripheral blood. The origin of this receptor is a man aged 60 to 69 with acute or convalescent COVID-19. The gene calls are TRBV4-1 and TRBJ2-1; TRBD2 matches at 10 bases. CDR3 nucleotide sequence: TGCGCCAGCAGCCACGCTCGGCCTAGCGGGGGCGAGGAGCAGTTCTTC. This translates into CASSHARPSGGEEQFF.